The rows below give T cell receptor beta chains drawn from one sample of a study of OX40 agonist ivuxolimab in advanced cancers. Assay: immunoSEQ multiplex PCR; the TCRdb copy retains only in-frame clones and omits some. The sample gives about 36,000 clones, about 88% of which show up once; less than 4.5% is in the top ten. Source: CD4+ or CD8+ T cells sorted from blood, taken in a trial of the OX40 agonist ivuxolimab. These receptors originate from an adult with an advanced solid tumor such as melanoma, head and neck, liver or kidney cancer. Each CDR3 is given with its conserved first and last residue. A D gene is named only where the DNA matches it firmly. A clone size is listed for some rows: how often the clone was seen (once, few, many), or a class if it is expanded.

V gene	J gene	D gene	clone size	CDR3 protein	CDR3 DNA
TRBV6-5	TRBJ1-3	.	.	CASSYSNRLSGNTIYF	TGTGCCAGCAGTTACTCAAACAGGCTCTCTGGAAACACCATATATTTT
TRBV7-9	TRBJ2-4	.	once	CASSIQGTKNIQYF	TGTGCCAGCAGCATTCAGGGGACCAAAAACATTCAGTACTTC
TRBV6-6	TRBJ1-6	.	.	CASSPRGSSYNSPLHF	TGTGCCAGCAGCCCCCGAGGGAGCTCCTATAATTCACCCCTCCACTTT
TRBV5-1	TRBJ1-2	TRBD1	.	CASSLLTGVDYGYTF	TGCGCCAGCAGCTTATTGACAGGGGTGGACTATGGCTACACCTTC
TRBV4-2	TRBJ2-3	.	once	CASSQDPARANTQYF	TGTGCCAGCAGCCAAGATCCGGCCAGGGCGAATACGCAGTATTTT
TRBV21-1	TRBJ2-2	.	.	CASSNLGKNTGELFF	TGTGCCAGCAGCAATCTGGGAAAGAACACCGGGGAGCTGTTTTTT
TRBV5-4	TRBJ2-7	.	.	CASSQDNYEQYF	TGTGCCAGCAGCCAAGATAACTACGAGCAGTACTTC
TRBV7-9	TRBJ2-5	TRBD2	.	CASSFPGLAGLQETQYF	TGTGCCAGCAGCTTTCCCGGACTAGCGGGGCTCCAAGAGACCCAGTACTTC
TRBV29-1	TRBJ2-7	.	medium-sized	CSVGGRVDEQYF	TGCAGCGTGGGAGGCAGGGTGGACGAGCAGTACTTC
TRBV2	TRBJ1-6	.	.	CASIFEGVRASLHF	TGTGCCAGCATCTTCGAAGGGGTCAGGGCATCCCTCCACTTT
TRBV11-2	TRBJ2-7	TRBD1	.	CASSSLYRGYEQYF	TGTGCCAGCAGCTCTCTTTACAGGGGATACGAGCAGTACTTC
TRBV2	TRBJ2-1	TRBD2	.	CASSTLSGGYDNEQFF	TGTGCCAGCTCTACATTGTCGGGAGGGTATGACAATGAGCAGTTCTTC
TRBV4-1	TRBJ2-7	.	.	CASSQADRYEQYF	TGCGCCAGCAGCCAAGCGGATCGGTACGAGCAGTACTTC
TRBV2	TRBJ1-2	.	.	CASSEWGYYGYTF	TGTGCCAGCAGTGAATGGGGGTACTATGGCTACACCTTC
TRBV7-8	TRBJ1-2	.	once	CASSSSTRGVGYTF	TGTGCCAGCAGCTCATCCACGAGGGGGGTTGGCTACACCTTC
TRBV10-3	TRBJ1-5	TRBD1	.	CAISQDRSNQPQHF	TGTGCCATCAGTCAGGACAGGTCGAATCAGCCCCAGCATTTT
TRBV2	TRBJ2-1	.	.	CASSPRYNEQFF	TGTGCCAGCAGTCCAAGGTACAATGAGCAGTTCTTC
TRBV10-1	TRBJ2-1	TRBD2	once	CASSPGLAQMGQFF	TGCGCCAGCTCACCGGGACTAGCCCAAATGGGGCAGTTCTTC
TRBV2	TRBJ2-5	.	.	CASSAAYFQETQYF	TGTGCCAGCAGTGCGGCCTATTTCCAAGAGACCCAGTACTTC
TRBV5-5	TRBJ2-7	TRBD1	.	CASSQGTGVYYEQYF	TGTGCCAGCAGCCAAGGGACAGGGGTATACTACGAGCAGTACTTC
TRBV5-4	TRBJ1-2	TRBD1	.	CASSSRTGGDYGYTF	TGTGCCAGCAGCTCGAGGACAGGGGGGGACTATGGCTACACCTTC
TRBV27	TRBJ2-1	.	.	CASSRGSSYNEQFF	TGTGCCAGCAGCCGTGGGAGCTCCTACAATGAGCAGTTCTTC
TRBV28	TRBJ1-2	.	.	CATGSGGYGYTF	TGTGCCACCGGGAGTGGAGGGTATGGCTACACCTTC
TRBV7-2	TRBJ1-6	TRBD1	.	CASSRDRVLGSPLHF	TGTGCCAGCAGCCGCGACAGGGTTTTAGGATCACCCCTCCACTTT
TRBV18	TRBJ1-1	.	.	CASSPSGNTEAFF	TGTGCCAGCTCACCGTCCGGGAACACTGAAGCTTTCTTT
TRBV5-4	TRBJ2-3	.	.	CASSFGDTDTQYF	TGTGCCAGCAGCTTCGGAGACACAGATACGCAGTATTTT
TRBV6-5	TRBJ2-3	TRBD2	.	CASRVAGGLDTQYF	TGTGCCAGCAGGGTAGCGGGAGGCTTAGATACGCAGTATTTT
TRBV4-1	TRBJ1-3	.	.	CASSLTFRDRNTIYF	TGCGCCAGCAGCCTAACTTTCAGGGACCGAAACACCATATATTTT
TRBV28	TRBJ1-4	.	.	CASSKGMVDEKLFF	TGTGCCAGCAGCAAAGGGATGGTGGATGAAAAACTGTTTTTT
TRBV2	TRBJ2-7	TRBD1	.	CASRPGQGTYEQYF	TGTGCCAGCAGACCGGGACAGGGGACCTACGAGCAGTACTTC
TRBV10-3	TRBJ2-5	TRBD1	many	CAISEGSSWGQEQETQYF	TGTGCCATCAGTGAGGGCTCCTCGTGGGGACAGGAGCAGGAGACCCAGTACTTC
TRBV7-3	TRBJ2-2	TRBD2	.	CASSPSGGVTGELFF	TGTGCCAGCAGCCCTAGCGGGGGGGTCACCGGGGAGCTGTTTTTT
TRBV28	TRBJ2-7	.	.	CASSSFMVAEQYF	TGTGCCAGCAGTTCATTCATGGTTGCCGAGCAGTACTTC
TRBV7-9	TRBJ1-3	.	.	CASSLGPNRAGNTIYF	TGTGCCAGCAGCTTAGGGCCTAACAGGGCTGGAAACACCATATATTTT
TRBV6-6	TRBJ2-1	.	.	CASSQYNEQFF	TGTGCCAGCAGTCAATACAATGAGCAGTTCTTC
TRBV5-1	TRBJ2-2	TRBD2	once	CASTLRTSGANTGELFF	TGCGCCAGCACCCTCCGGACTAGCGGTGCGAACACCGGGGAGCTGTTTTTT
TRBV7-9	TRBJ2-5	.	.	CASSLGGKQGRDSQYF	TGTGCCAGCAGCCTAGGGGGAAAACAGGGAAGAGATAGCCAGTACTTC
TRBV5-5	TRBJ1-1	.	.	CASSTAVQQMNTEAFF	TGTGCCAGCAGCACGGCGGTACAGCAAATGAACACTGAAGCTTTCTTT
TRBV19	TRBJ2-2	TRBD2	.	CASSRVAGGPNTGELFF	TGTGCCAGTAGTAGGGTAGCGGGAGGGCCCAACACCGGGGAGCTGTTTTTT
TRBV11-3	TRBJ2-3	.	.	CASSSGSGGPTDTQYF	TGTGCCAGCAGCTCCGGTAGCGGTGGCCCCACAGATACGCAGTATTTT
TRBV19	TRBJ2-7	TRBD1	.	CASSIGQGALDEQYF	TGTGCCAGTAGTATAGGACAGGGGGCCTTGGACGAGCAGTACTTC
TRBV2	TRBJ1-5	.	.	CASSVRNQPQHF	TGTGCCAGCAGTGTAAGGAATCAGCCCCAGCATTTT
TRBV18	TRBJ2-5	.	.	CASSPESETQYF	TGTGCCAGCTCACCAGAGAGCGAGACCCAGTACTTC
TRBV5-1	TRBJ2-7	TRBD2	.	CASSLGLAVSSYEQYF	TGCGCCAGCAGCTTGGGTCTAGCGGTTAGCTCCTACGAGCAGTACTTC
TRBV11-2	TRBJ2-4	.	.	CASSFFAREYWIQYF	TGTGCCAGCAGCTTCTTCGCCCGGGAATATTGGATTCAGTACTTC
TRBV15	TRBJ2-7	.	.	CATSRDQRSSYEQYF	TGTGCCACCAGCAGAGACCAAAGGAGCTCCTACGAGCAGTACTTC
TRBV4-1	TRBJ2-5	.	.	CASSQGPQETQYF	TGCGCCAGCAGCCAAGGACCCCAAGAGACCCAGTACTTC
TRBV18	TRBJ2-3	.	.	CASSPGNQDTQYF	TGTGCCAGCTCACCCGGGAACCAAGATACGCAGTATTTT
TRBV9	TRBJ2-4	.	.	CASSASSGVQYF	TGTGCCAGCAGCGCAAGTTCAGGGGTTCAGTACTTC
TRBV19	TRBJ2-4	.	hyperexpanded	CASSETGSSDIQYF	TGTGCCAGTAGTGAAACAGGGAGTTCGGACATTCAGTACTTC
TRBV27	TRBJ2-1	TRBD1	.	CASSLWAGGSYNEQFF	TGTGCCAGCAGTTTATGGGCAGGGGGCTCTTACAATGAGCAGTTCTTC
TRBV19	TRBJ2-1	TRBD2	.	CASWGLAGGRPEQFF	TGTGCCAGTTGGGGACTAGCGGGGGGTCGTCCTGAGCAGTTCTTC
TRBV7-9	TRBJ1-5	.	few	CASSLSPNQPQHF	TGTGCCAGCAGCCTAAGTCCCAATCAGCCCCAGCATTTT
TRBV9	TRBJ1-3	.	.	CASSVEGFSGNTIYF	TGTGCCAGCAGCGTAGAGGGGTTCTCTGGAAACACCATATATTTT